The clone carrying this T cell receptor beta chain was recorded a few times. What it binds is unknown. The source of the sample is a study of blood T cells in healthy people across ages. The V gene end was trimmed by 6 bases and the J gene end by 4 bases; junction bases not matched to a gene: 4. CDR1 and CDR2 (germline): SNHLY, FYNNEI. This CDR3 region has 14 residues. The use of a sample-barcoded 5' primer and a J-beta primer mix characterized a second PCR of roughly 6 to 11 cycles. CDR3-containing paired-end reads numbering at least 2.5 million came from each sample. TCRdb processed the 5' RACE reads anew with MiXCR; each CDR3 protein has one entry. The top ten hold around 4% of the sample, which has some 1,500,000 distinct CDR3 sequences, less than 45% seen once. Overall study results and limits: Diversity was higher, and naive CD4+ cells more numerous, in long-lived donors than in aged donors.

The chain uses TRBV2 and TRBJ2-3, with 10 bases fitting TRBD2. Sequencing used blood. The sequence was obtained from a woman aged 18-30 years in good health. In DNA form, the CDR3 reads TGTGCCAGCAGCAAGCGGGGGGGTGCAGATACGCAGTATTTT. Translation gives CASSKRGGADTQYF.